The next 4 T cell receptor beta chains were all read from a single sample in a study of CD8 T cells in ankylosing spondylitis. Via MiXCR, TCRdb re-called the 5' RACE reads, giving one row per CDR3 protein. The repertoire holds around 300,000 distinct CDR3 sequences, less than 25% seen once, with 3.5% in the top ten. The material sequenced was blood, either unsorted or a sorted T cell fraction (not recorded which). These TCRs come from a female donor with ankylosing spondylitis or in good health (not recorded which).

This sequence joins TRBV12-3 or TRBV12-4 and TRBJ1-5; no reliable D call. V was clipped by 3 bases and J by 4 bases, with 7 bases between them. The CDR3 length is 13 residues. DNA of the CDR3: TGTGCCAGCAGTTTTAGGGTTAATCAGCCCCAGCATTTT. This sequence encodes CASSFRVNQPQHF.

There are a few counts of this clonotype. The CDR3 sequence is CASSQTALNEQFF. The CDR3 DNA is TGTGCCAGCTCGCAGACTGCTCTTAATGAGCAGTTCTTC. J is TRBJ2-1 and V is TRBV18, with unresolved D. The CDR3 length is 13 residues. Per germline, CDR1 KGHSH and CDR2 LQKENI. V gave up 6 bases and J gave up 7 bases, with 13 bases separating them.

The V call is TRBV20-1, the J call TRBJ1-3; D remains ambiguous. This CDR3 has 13 amino acids. Germline V gene lookup returns CDR1 DFQATT and CDR2 SNEGSKA (reference sequence). V was pared by 3 bases and J by 4 bases, with 10 bases between. CDR3 sequence reads: CSASLGVGNTIYF. The CDR3 DNA reads TGCAGTGCTAGTCTAGGCGTCGGAAACACCATATATTTT.

This clonotype came up a few times. The chain is built from TRBV7-2 and TRBJ2-5; 12 nucleotides line up with TRBD2. The CDR3 is 16 amino acids. After removal of 5 bases from V and 7 bases from J, the junction contained 11 bases not matched to a gene. Germline V CDR1 and CDR2: SGHTA, FQGNSA. The CDR3 region is CASSIPSGGVLMTQYF. The CDR3 coding sequence is TGTGCCAGCAGCATACCTAGCGGGGGGGTCTTGATGACCCAGTACTTC.